Listed here are 25 T cell receptor beta chains from one sample, sequenced in a study of shared clonotypes between healthy human individuals. Data came from immunoSEQ multiplex PCR; TCRdb stores just in-frame clones and leaves some out. The sample gives over 400,000 clones, approximately 94% of which show up once; about 0.059% is in the top ten. Material: naive CD4+ T cells sorted from blood. This sample's subset: CD45RA+ positively selected. The receptors here all came from a woman aged 25-40 years in good health.

The J gene is TRBJ1-1, the V gene TRBV7-6; D not certain. Germline values: CDR1 SGHVS, CDR2 FNYEAQ. The CDR3 runs 13 residues. The V gene lost 1 base and the J gene lost 5 bases, with 8 bases spanning the gap. This chain's CDR3 is CASSLERGTEAFF. CDR3 bases: TGTGCCAGCAGCTTAGAACGGGGTACTGAAGCTTTCTTT.

This chain links TRBV6-1 with TRBJ1-4, with D perhaps TRBD1 (5 bases). This CDR3 has 17 amino acids. Germline V lookup: CDR1 MNHNS, CDR2 SASEGT. The ends were cut back, 2 bases at V and 3 bases at J, with 16 bases in the middle. The chain's CDR3 is CASSEKGQGRANEKLFF. The DNA of the CDR3 is TGTGCCAGCAGTGAAAAGGGGCAGGGACGAGCTAATGAAAAACTGTTTTTT.

This clone has just one count. J is TRBJ2-7 and V is TRBV27, with 9 bases that match TRBD1. CDR3 length: 14 residues. Per germline, CDR1 MNHEY and CDR2 SMNVEV (reference sequence). J lost 0 bases, V lost 8 bases, and 5 bases had no gene match. CDR3 sequence: CASGGTGSSYEQYF. In nucleotides, the CDR3 is TGTGCCAGCGGGGGGACAGGGAGCTCCTACGAGCAGTACTTC.

V is TRBV28 and J is TRBJ2-3; possible D gene TRBD2, 6 bases. The CDR3 consists of 16 residues. Germline CDR1 reads MDHEN; CDR2 reads SYDVKM. V lost 6 bases and J lost 4, with 20 bases in between. CDR3 residues: CASSNGGVAGPDTQYF. Here the CDR3 DNA reads TGTGCCAGCAGCAACGGAGGGGTGGCCGGTCCAGATACGCAGTATTTT.

The chain has TRBV7-9 and TRBJ2-3; 9 bases agree with TRBD2. After removal of 8 bases from V and 4 bases from J, the junction contained 7 bases not matched to a gene. Germline CDR1 is SEHNR and CDR2 is FQNEAQ (reference sequence). The CDR3 runs to 14 residues. This CDR3 is CASRGGLAADTQYF. CDR3 coding DNA: TGTGCCAGCCGGGGGGGACTAGCAGCAGATACGCAGTATTTT.

This clone was detected only once. The chain is built from TRBV27 and TRBJ1-6; D is unresolved. The CDR3 consists of 14 residues. The ends were cut back, 7 bases at V and 5 bases at J, with 12 bases in the middle. Germline lookup yields CDR1 MNHEY and CDR2 SMNVEV (reference sequence). CDR3 bases: TGTGCCAGCAAGGAGGGATCGGATAATTCACCCCTCCACTTT. It yields the protein CASKEGSDNSPLHF.

The DNA for the CDR3 is TGTGCCAGCAGCCGAACCAGGGCGTCGAACACCGGGGAGCTGTTTTTT. Translation: CASSRTRASNTGELFF. The chain recombines TRBV4-2 with TRBJ2-2; possible D gene TRBD1, 5 bases. The CDR3 is made up of 16 amino acids. Trimming cost V 4 bases and J 0 bases, with 12 bases left between them. CDR1 LGHNA and CDR2 YNFKEQ come from the germline V gene.

The J gene is TRBJ2-1, the V gene TRBV28; 7 nucleotides line up with TRBD1. Germline CDR1 is MDHEN and CDR2 is SYDVKM. This CDR3 region has 17 residues. The V segment lost 6 bases and the J segment 2 bases; nucleotides outside the gene matches: 13. CDR3 in DNA: TGTGCCAGCAGGGGAAGAACAGGGGTAGTCACCTACAATGAGCAGTTCTTC. It specifies CASRGRTGVVTYNEQFF.

This chain joins TRBV28 and TRBJ1-4; no firm D call. The CDR3 covers 14 residues. V was shortened by 6 bases and J by 2 bases, with 10 bases between the two germline ends. CDR1 is MDHEN, CDR2 SYDVKM, per germline. CDR3 bases: TGTGCCAGCAGCCCTCATGACACTAATGAAAAACTGTTTTTT. It yields the protein CASSPHDTNEKLFF.

V and J are TRBV18 and TRBJ1-5; maybe TRBD1 (5 bases). The CDR3 consists of 13 residues. Trimming took 4 bases from V and 7 from J, leaving 11 bases between them. Germline V gene lookup returns CDR1 KGHSH and CDR2 LQKENI. Written as DNA, the CDR3 is TGTGCCAGCTCACTCGAACAGGACCAGCCCCAGCATTTT. Its protein product is CASSLEQDQPQHF.

The sample holds one count of this clone. The chain joins TRBV18 to TRBJ1-4; TRBD1 might be the D (5 bases). Trimming removed 6 bases from V and 0 bases from J, with 14 bases in between. The germline CDR1 and CDR2 sequences are KGHSH and LQKENI. CDR3 length equals 16 residues. CDR3 sequence reads: CASSRGEAATNEKLFF. DNA for the CDR3: TGTGCCAGCTCCCGGGGGGAGGCTGCAACTAATGAAAAACTGTTTTTT.

CDR3 loop: CASRDNRGRGTEAFF. The CDR3 region has the DNA TGTGCCAGCAGGGATAACAGGGGGCGAGGAACTGAAGCTTTCTTT. The J gene is TRBJ1-1, the V gene TRBV27; 9 bases align to TRBD1. Unmatched junction bases numbered 10, after V lost 6 bases and J lost 5 bases. This CDR3 has 15 residues. Germline V CDR1 and CDR2: MNHEY, SMNVEV (reference sequence).

This clone was found once. CDR3 coding DNA: TGTGCCAGCAGCTTGACCCGGGAGGGGGCAGATACGCAGTATTTT. Protein: CASSLTREGADTQYF. This chain links TRBV9 with TRBJ2-3, with 8 bases matching TRBD2. Germline V gene data show CDR1 as SGDLS and CDR2 as YYNGEE. V lost 4 bases, J lost 4 bases, and 8 bases stayed unmatched. The CDR3 length is 15 residues.

The chain uses TRBV6-6 and TRBJ1-3; TRBD1 is a possible D gene (6 bases). From germline, CDR1 is MNHNY and CDR2 SVGAGI (reference sequence). The CDR3 spans 13 residues. Trimming removed 8 bases at V and 2 bases at J, with 10 bases between. CDR3: CASLTGPGNTIYF. Written as DNA, the CDR3 is TGTGCCAGCCTGACAGGCCCTGGAAACACCATATATTTT.

CDR3 in DNA: TGTGCCAGCAGTCAATCCGGACGAGACTACGAGCAGTACTTC. Translated: CASSQSGRDYEQYF. The chain recombines TRBV27 with TRBJ2-7, with unresolved D. The germline gives CDR1 MNHEY, CDR2 SMNVEV (reference sequence). This CDR3 has 14 amino acids. Trimming left V 5 bases short and J 3 bases short, with 14 bases between.

V and J are TRBV29-1 and TRBJ1-1; D is perhaps TRBD1 (5 bases). This CDR3 has 13 amino acids. Germline V gene lookup returns CDR1 SQVTM and CDR2 ANQGSEA. V lost 8 bases, J lost 0 bases, and 13 bases lay in between. This CDR3 reads CSIRDIMNTEAFF. The DNA for the CDR3 is TGCAGCATCAGGGATATCATGAACACTGAAGCTTTCTTT.

V usage is TRBV10-3 and J usage is TRBJ1-1; 7 bases align to TRBD1. V lost 10 bases to trimming and J lost 4 bases; unmatched junction nucleotides: 9. Germline CDR1 ENHRY, CDR2 SYGVKD. The CDR3 covers 13 residues. The CDR3 reads CATRQGSGTEAFF. The CDR3, as DNA: TGTGCCACCCGACAGGGAAGTGGCACTGAAGCTTTCTTT.

The V call is TRBV19, the J call TRBJ2-7; 8 positions agree with TRBD2. Germline V lookup: CDR1 LNHDA, CDR2 SQIVND (reference sequence). CDR3 size: 15 residues. V lost 3 bases, J lost 3 bases, and 7 bases stayed unmatched. The CDR3 region has the DNA TGTGCCAGTAGTATGGAAGCGGGAGTTGGCTACGAGCAGTACTTC. This codes for CASSMEAGVGYEQYF. The whole variable domain, remainder taken from reference TRBV19 and TRBJ2-7, is DGGITQSPKYLFRKEGQNVTLSCEQNLNHDAMYWYRQDPGQGLRLIYYSQIVNDFQKGDIAEGYSVSREKKESFPLTVTSAQKNPTAFYLCASSMEAGVGYEQYFGPGTRLTVT.

This chain links TRBV6-6 with TRBJ2-7, with no clear D. CDR3 length: 14 amino acids. Germline loops: CDR1 MNHNY, CDR2 SVGAGI (reference sequence). The ends were cut back, 2 bases at V and 0 bases at J, with 8 bases in the middle. The CDR3 spells CASSYGPSSYEQYF. The CDR3 nucleotides are TGTGCCAGCAGTTACGGCCCTAGCTCCTACGAGCAGTACTTC.

This chain uses TRBV6-7 with TRBJ2-7; TRBD2 might be the D (5 bases). TRBV6-7 falls under the ORF class, with uncertain function. V was pared by 2 bases and J by 5 bases, with 16 bases between. The CDR3 consists of 15 residues. In nucleotides, the CDR3 is TGTGCCAGCAGTTACGAGACTACCCTAATGGACGAGCAGTACTTC. Amino acids: CASSYETTLMDEQYF.

The chain couples TRBV19 to TRBJ1-1, with a possible D match to TRBD1 (6 bases). Trimming stripped 6 bases from V and 4 bases from J, with 21 bases between. Germline V gives CDR1 LNHDA, CDR2 SQIVND (reference sequence). The CDR3 length is 16 residues. In DNA, the CDR3 is TGTGCCAGTAGGCTAAGTGGGGGGCATGGCGGCACTGAAGCTTTCTTT. Amino acids: CASRLSGGHGGTEAFF.

The chain carries TRBV11-2 and TRBJ2-7; the match to TRBD1 covers 7 bases. The germline gives CDR1 SGHAT, CDR2 FQNNGV. The junction had 7 bases not matched to a gene; V was cut back by 5 bases and J by 0 bases. CDR3 length equals 15 residues. This CDR3 is CASSQNRGYSYEQYF. The CDR3 coding sequence is TGTGCCAGCAGCCAAAACAGGGGTTACTCCTACGAGCAGTACTTC.

The chain carries TRBV6-1 and TRBJ2-7; D remains ambiguous. Germline V gene sequence: CDR1 MNHNS, CDR2 SASEGT. Trimming removed 4 bases from V and 0 bases from J, with 7 bases in between. This CDR3 is 13 amino acids long. The CDR3: CASSVSNSYEQYF. DNA of the CDR3: TGTGCCAGCAGTGTGTCTAACTCCTACGAGCAGTACTTC.

The gene calls are TRBV15 and TRBJ2-7; TRBD1 or TRBD2 may be the D gene (6 bases each). CDR3 length: 16 amino acids. V lost 8 bases and J 1 base, leaving 21 bases between the germline ends. Germline V gene lookup returns CDR1 LNHNV and CDR2 YYDKDF (reference sequence). In DNA form, the CDR3 reads TGTGCCACCCGGAGGGAAGGGGGGCACCCATCCTACGAGCAGTACTTC. Translating it yields CATRREGGHPSYEQYF.

The V call is TRBV4-1, the J call TRBJ2-3; D gene uncertain. The CDR3 has 13 amino acids. Per germline, CDR1 MGHRA and CDR2 YSYEKL. Trimming removed 1 base at V and 4 bases at J, with 6 bases between. The CDR3 sequence is CASSQVSADTQYF. CDR3 bases: TGCGCCAGCAGCCAAGTTTCGGCAGATACGCAGTATTTT.